This T cell receptor beta chain appears in the sequencing data of a study of glioma-infiltrating T cells after dendritic cell vaccination. Regarding time point: after dendritic cell vaccination, including at tumor progression/relapse. Amplification used 60 V beta primers and 13 J beta primers. The protocol was immunoSEQ multiplex PCR, while the TCRdb copy is restricted to in-frame clones and leaves out a portion. Of over 90,000 clones in the sample, over 80% were seen once. The V gene's germline CDR1 is MDHEN and CDR2 SYDVKM. Trimming cost V 5 bases and J 1 base; bases outside gene matches: 4. This CDR3 has 14 residues.

Sample: blood, taken after dendritic cell vaccination. The TCR sequence derives from a human donor with glioblastoma. This chain uses TRBV28 with TRBJ1-1, with 7 bases matching TRBD1. For the CDR3, the DNA is TGTGCCAGCAGTACAGCAGGGGGGAACACTGAAGCTTTCTTT. Protein: CASSTAGGNTEAFF.